What follows is one T cell receptor (beta chain) and its context. The antigen is unknown. This sample is part of a study of shared clonotypes between healthy human individuals. Naive CD8 cells were CD45RO-negative, positively selected for CCR7, excluding terminally differentiated effector memory CD45RA+ cells. This table comes from immunoSEQ multiplex PCR, and its TCRdb copy is limited to in-frame clones, with some not included. The sample has about 680,000 clones; around 90% are singletons. Points from the study as a whole: Compared with memory subsets, naive subsets generally had larger estimated richness.

This CDR3 spans 14 amino acids. Trimming took 5 bases from V and 5 from J, leaving 15 bases between them. Looked up from germline, CDR1 is MNHEY and CDR2 is SVGAGI. Material for sequencing was naive CD8+ T cells sorted from blood. The chain is built from TRBV6-5 and TRBJ1-1; tentatively, D is TRBD1 (6 bases). The sequence derives from a man between 25 and 39 years old in good health. The CDR3 DNA reads TGTGCCAGCAGTACCCAGGGGCCCCAAACTGAAGCTTTCTTT. It codes for CASSTQGPQTEAFF.